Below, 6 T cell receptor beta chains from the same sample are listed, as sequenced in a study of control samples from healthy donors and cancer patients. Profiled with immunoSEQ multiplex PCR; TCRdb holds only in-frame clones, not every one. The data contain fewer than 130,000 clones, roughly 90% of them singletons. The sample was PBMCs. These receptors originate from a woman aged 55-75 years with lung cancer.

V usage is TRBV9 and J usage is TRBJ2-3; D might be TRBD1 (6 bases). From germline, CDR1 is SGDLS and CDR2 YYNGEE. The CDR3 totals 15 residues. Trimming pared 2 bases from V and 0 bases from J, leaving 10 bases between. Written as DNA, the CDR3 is TGTGCCAGCAGCGTGACAGGTGGTAGCACAGATACGCAGTATTTT. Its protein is CASSVTGGSTDTQYF.

Here the CDR3 reads CASSFQGGLGYTF. The CDR3 DNA follows: TGTGCCAGCAGTTTCCAGGGGGGGCTTGGCTACACCTTC. The chain employs TRBV7-3 and TRBJ1-2; 7 bases align to TRBD1. Germline-derived CDR1 and CDR2 are SGHTA and FQGTGA. Losses at the gene ends were 6 bases for V and 7 bases for J; bases not matched to a gene: 8. This CDR3 contains 13 residues. The variable domain in full, with the rest retrieved from reference TRBV7-3 and TRBJ1-2, is GAGVSQTPSNKVTEKGKYVELRCDPISGHTALYWYRQSLGQGPEFLIYFQGTGAADDSGLPNDRFFAVRPEGSVSTLKIQRTERGDSAVYLCASSFQGGLGYTFGSGTRLTVV.

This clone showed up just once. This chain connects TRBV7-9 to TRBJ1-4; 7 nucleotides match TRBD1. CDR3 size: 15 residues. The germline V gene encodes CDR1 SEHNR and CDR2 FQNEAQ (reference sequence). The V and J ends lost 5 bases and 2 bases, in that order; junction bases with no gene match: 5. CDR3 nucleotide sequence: TGTGCCAGCAGCAGACAGACAGGGACTAATGAAAAACTGTTTTTT. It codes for CASSRQTGTNEKLFF.

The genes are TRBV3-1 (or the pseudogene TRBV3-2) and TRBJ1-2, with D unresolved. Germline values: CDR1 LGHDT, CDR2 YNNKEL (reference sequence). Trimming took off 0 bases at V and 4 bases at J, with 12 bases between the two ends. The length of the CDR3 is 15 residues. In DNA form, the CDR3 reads TGTGCCAGCAGCCAAGAGACGGGGATGGGCTATGGCTACACCTTC. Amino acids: CASSQETGMGYGYTF.

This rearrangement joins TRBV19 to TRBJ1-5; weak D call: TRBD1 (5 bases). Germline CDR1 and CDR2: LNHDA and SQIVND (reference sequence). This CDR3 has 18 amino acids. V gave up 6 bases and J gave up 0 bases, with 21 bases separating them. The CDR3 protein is CASSQAGDSFFSNQPQHF. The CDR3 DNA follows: TGTGCCAGTAGCCAGGCTGGAGACAGCTTCTTTAGCAATCAGCCCCAGCATTTT.

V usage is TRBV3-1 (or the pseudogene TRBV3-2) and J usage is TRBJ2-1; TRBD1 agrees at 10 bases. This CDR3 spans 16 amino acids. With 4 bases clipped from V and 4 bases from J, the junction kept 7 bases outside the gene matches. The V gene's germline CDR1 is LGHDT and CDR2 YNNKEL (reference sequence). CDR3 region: CASSRLGQGNYNEQFF. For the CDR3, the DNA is TGTGCCAGCAGCCGGTTGGGACAGGGGAATTACAATGAGCAGTTCTTC.